The rows below give T cell receptor beta chains drawn from one sample of a study of cytomegalovirus exposure and HLA in healthy donors. Repertoires were generated with immunoSEQ multiplex PCR, while TCRdb's copy carries only in-frame clones and drops some. Seen here are under 200,000 clones, roughly 73% observed once, and the top ten hold 2.5% to 4%. Sequencing was carried out using PBMCs. The receptors come from a female donor in good health and CMV-seronegative. CDR3s include the opening cysteine and the closing phenylalanine or tryptophan. Fields, in order: V gene, J gene, D gene, clone size, CDR3 DNA, CDR3 protein. A D gene is named only where the DNA matches it firmly. Not every row has a clone size; where given, it reads once, few, many or a size class.

>TRBV14|TRBJ2-3|TRBD2|.
TGTGCCAGCAGCCAAGTGGCGGGAGCGACAGATACGCAGTATTTT
CASSQVAGATDTQYF
>TRBV30|TRBJ2-7|TRBD1|.
TGTGCCTGGGAGAACGGCCCGGGACAGGGACTCTACGAGCAGTACTTC
CAWENGPGQGLYEQYF
>TRBV13|TRBJ2-2|.|.
TGTGCCAGCAGCTTCGAGTTGAGCACCGGGGAGCTGTTTTTT
CASSFELSTGELFF
>TRBV11-1|TRBJ2-1|.|.
TGTGCCAGCAGCTTAGCACGGAATGAGCAGTTCTTC
CASSLARNEQFF
>TRBV5-6|TRBJ1-1|TRBD1|.
TGTGCCAGCAACAGGGACAGGACTCCCACTGAAGCTTTCTTT
CASNRDRTPTEAFF
>TRBV10-3|TRBJ1-1|.|few
TGTGCCATCAGTCAGGATACCAACACTGAAGCTTTCTTT
CAISQDTNTEAFF
>TRBV19|TRBJ2-5|TRBD1|.
TGTGCCAGTAGTATAGCAGACAGGGGAGAGACCCAGTACTTC
CASSIADRGETQYF
>TRBV7-6|TRBJ2-3|TRBD2|.
TGTGCCAGCAGCCCTAGCGGGGGCAGTATGAATACGCAGTATTTT
CASSPSGGSMNTQYF
>TRBV29-1|TRBJ2-2|.|few
TGCAGCGTGCGAAACACCGGGGAGCTGTTTTTT
CSVRNTGELFF
>TRBV19|TRBJ2-5|.|.
TGTGCCAGTAGTATCGGGGGTCAGGGTGAGACCCAGTACTTC
CASSIGGQGETQYF
>TRBV2|TRBJ2-1|TRBD2|few
TGTGCCAGCATTCCCCGGGGACTAGCGGGTCAAGGCGGAGGCTACAATGAGCAGTTCTTC
CASIPRGLAGQGGGYNEQFF
>TRBV29-1|TRBJ2-1|.|.
TGCAGCTTTCCTCCGGGGGGCCATTACAATGAGCAGTTCTTC
CSFPPGGHYNEQFF
>TRBV27|TRBJ1-4|.|.
TGTGCCAGCACGTCGCGGTTAGCAAGCAATGAAAAACTGTTTTTT
CASTSRLASNEKLFF
>TRBV4-1|TRBJ2-2|.|.
TGCGCCAGCAGGGGGACTGGCAACACCGGGGAGCTGTTTTTT
CASRGTGNTGELFF
>TRBV9|TRBJ2-1|.|.
TGTGCCAGCAGCGGACGCGGGGCCTCCTACAATGAGCAGTTCTTC
CASSGRGASYNEQFF
>TRBV5-4|TRBJ2-1|TRBD1|.
TGTGCCAGCAGCCCTCGGGACAGGGGGTATGAGCAGTTCTTC
CASSPRDRGYEQFF
>TRBV28|TRBJ1-2|TRBD1|.
TGTGCCAGCAGCCTCCCGACCCGATCGGACAGGGAGTATAACTATGGCTACACCTTC
CASSLPTRSDREYNYGYTF
>TRBV9|TRBJ2-1|.|once
TGTGCCAGCAGCCCGGTAGGGGGAAATGAGCAGTTCTTC
CASSPVGGNEQFF
>TRBV4-3|TRBJ1-6|TRBD1|.
TGCGCCAGCAGCCGCGACAGGGAGGTGAGTTCACCCCTCCACTTT
CASSRDREVSSPLHF